Presented here are 21 T cell receptor beta chains from one specimen sequenced in a study of cytomegalovirus exposure and HLA in healthy donors (dated by TCRdb to about 2017). The method behind the library was the immunoSEQ multiplex PCR assay. A mixture of 60 forward primers for TCR Vbeta segments and 13 reverse primers for TCR Jbeta segments was used in the multiplex PCR. TCRdb limited this immuneACCESS table to in-frame rearrangements with V and J called. A share of clones is missing; checked studies link under half to unresolved V genes, and the rest is unexplained. The sample table holds about 180,000 clones, of which about 80% were seen once. The top ten constitute approximately 3.7% of the sample. Sample: PBMCs. These receptor sequences come from a woman aged 55-69 years in good health and CMV-seropositive.

The rearrangement joins TRBV2 to TRBJ2-7; possibly TRBD1 for D (5 bases). With 9 bases removed from V and 6 bases from J, the gap between germline ends came to 15 bases. CDR1 and CDR2 (germline): SNHLY, FYNNEI. The CDR3 is made up of 12 amino acids. CDR3 sequence reads: CASRTNFGEQYF. The CDR3 DNA is TGTGCCAGTCGGACAAACTTCGGCGAGCAGTACTTC.

The chain combines TRBV19 with TRBJ1-2; no clear D. V gave up 3 bases and J gave up 7 bases, with 12 bases separating them. The CDR3 has 13 amino acids. Germline CDR1 and CDR2: LNHDA and SQIVND (reference sequence). CDR3 in amino acids: CASSIQGAGGYTF. CDR3 nucleotides: TGTGCCAGTAGTATTCAAGGAGCGGGTGGCTACACCTTC.

This clone was counted a few times. Mismatch with germline at one junction end may stem from a read error. The rearrangement joins TRBV4-3 to TRBJ2-6; D perhaps matches TRBD2 (6 bases). Germline V gene sequence: CDR1 LGHNA, CDR2 YSLEER. CDR3 length: 16 residues. The CDR3 DNA sequence: TGCGCCAGCAGCCAAGATCGGGGGTCCGGGGCCAACGGCCTGACTTTC. This sequence encodes CASSQDRGSGANGLTF.

Regarding this clone: Germline and junction disagree at one end, which may indicate a read error. CDR3 amino acids: CASSLIPVSGANGLTF. The CDR3, as DNA: TGTGCCAGCAGCCTCATTCCGGTTTCTGGGGCCAACGGCCTGACTTTC. This chain links TRBV4-2 with TRBJ2-6; D might be TRBD1 (5 bases). The length of the CDR3 is 16 residues. CDR1 LGHNA and CDR2 YNFKEQ come from the germline V gene.

The V gene is TRBV28, the J gene TRBJ1-6; D gene uncertain. This CDR3 region has 12 residues. From germline, CDR1 is MDHEN and CDR2 SYDVKM. Trimming cost V 7 bases and J 8 bases, with 9 bases left between them. In DNA, the CDR3 is TGTGCCAGCAACCGAGGTGATTCACCCCTCCACTTT. Translated, it gives CASNRGDSPLHF.

The chain links TRBV10-2 to TRBJ1-5, with TRBD1 matching over 7 bases. Per germline, CDR1 WSHSY and CDR2 SAAADI. With V trimmed by 3 bases and J by 1 base, 0 bases remained unmatched. The CDR3 runs to 14 residues. Here the CDR3 DNA reads TGCGCCAGCAGTGAACAGGGGAGCAATCAGCCCCAGCATTTT. It codes for CASSEQGSNQPQHF.

V usage is TRBV7-2 and J usage is TRBJ2-7, with a tentative D call TRBD2 (5 bases). Trimming removed 5 bases at V and 6 bases at J, with 11 bases between. Germline V CDR1 and CDR2: SGHTA, FQGNSA. The CDR3 is 12 amino acids. CDR3 coding DNA: TGTGCCAGCAGCCGCAGCCGGGGCGAGCAGTACTTC. It translates to CASSRSRGEQYF.

The chain recombines TRBV11-1 with TRBJ2-5; D is ambiguous. The end of the DNA aligns better with TRBJ2-7, so the J call may be wrong. The CDR3 spans 14 residues. Germline values: CDR1 SGHAT, CDR2 FQDESV (reference sequence). The CDR3 nucleotides read TGTGCCAGCAGTCCGGTGGTACGGTCCTACGAGCAGTACTTC. It translates to CASSPVVRSYEQYF.

The chain uses TRBV2 and TRBJ1-5; D possibly corresponds to TRBD1 (5 bases). The CDR3 covers 18 residues. The V gene's germline CDR1 is SNHLY and CDR2 FYNNEI. V was cut by 1 base and J by 1 base, with 17 bases left in between. The CDR3 coding sequence is TGTGCCAGCAGTGAAGGATATTTGGCGGGGACCAGCAATCAGCCCCAGCATTTT. It yields the protein CASSEGYLAGTSNQPQHF.

The chain is built from TRBV27 and TRBJ2-3, with D perhaps matching TRBD1 (5 bases). Trimming removed 5 bases at V and 0 bases at J, with 12 bases between. CDR1 MNHEY and CDR2 SMNVEV come from the germline V gene (reference sequence). The CDR3 is 15 residues long. The CDR3 spells CASSLQTASTDTQYF. CDR3 sequence (DNA): TGTGCCAGCAGTCTACAGACAGCTAGCACAGATACGCAGTATTTT.

The V call is TRBV19, the J call TRBJ2-7; 10 bases match TRBD2. Germline CDR1 and CDR2: LNHDA and SQIVND (reference sequence). The trim removed 9 bases at V and 3 bases at J, leaving 11 bases unmatched. The CDR3 contains 15 residues. CDR3 bases: TGTGCCAGCTCGAGCGGGAGGGTAAGGTTCTACGAGCAGTACTTC. It is translated as CASSSGRVRFYEQYF.

The gene calls are TRBV27 and TRBJ2-3; TRBD2 agrees at 7 bases. Germline CDR1 reads MNHEY; CDR2 reads SMNVEV (reference sequence). With 9 bases clipped from V and 1 base from J, the junction kept 16 bases outside the gene matches. The CDR3 covers 17 residues. The chain's CDR3 is CASLKVGPRGGTDTQYF. In nucleotides, the CDR3 is TGTGCCAGTCTAAAGGTGGGGCCCCGGGGGGGCACAGATACGCAGTATTTT.

The J gene is TRBJ2-2, the V gene TRBV29-1; 12 nucleotides align to TRBD2. Unmatched junction bases numbered 5, after V lost 2 bases and J lost 4 bases. The CDR3 length is 16 residues. From germline, CDR1 is SQVTM and CDR2 ANQGSEA. The CDR3 DNA follows: TGCAGCGTTGAAAAAGGACTAGCGGGAATCACCGGGGAGCTGTTTTTT. Translation: CSVEKGLAGITGELFF.

This chain uses TRBV6-1 with TRBJ1-6, with a tentative D call TRBD1 (5 bases). CDR3 size: 14 residues. Germline CDR1 MNHNS, CDR2 SASEGT. Trimming took 0 bases from V and 9 from J, leaving 9 bases between them. CDR3: CASSEARGSSPLHF. The DNA for the CDR3 is TGTGCCAGCAGTGAAGCAAGGGGTAGTTCACCCCTCCACTTT.

In its sample, this clone was seen a few times. The chain employs TRBV7-2 and TRBJ1-1; D gene ambiguous. V dropped 3 bases and J dropped 1 base, with 6 bases sitting between them. CDR3 length: 13 residues. Germline V gives CDR1 SGHTA, CDR2 FQGNSA. The CDR3 protein is CASSLEGNTEAFF. The CDR3 DNA reads TGTGCCAGCAGCTTGGAGGGGAACACTGAAGCTTTCTTT.

The chain is built from TRBV2 and TRBJ2-7; TRBD2 agrees at 8 bases. This CDR3 is 14 amino acids long. In germline, CDR1 is SNHLY, CDR2 FYNNEI. Trimming removed 5 bases from V and 0 bases from J; junction bases left unmatched: 3. In DNA, the CDR3 is TGTGCCAGCAGTCCCGGGAGGGACTCCTACGAGCAGTACTTC. Amino acids: CASSPGRDSYEQYF.

This rearrangement joins TRBV5-1 to TRBJ1-2, with TRBD1 as a possible D gene (5 bases). The V gene lost 0 bases and the J gene lost 2 bases, with 17 bases spanning the gap. This CDR3 spans 17 amino acids. Germline CDR1 is SGHRS and CDR2 is YFSETQ. CDR3 sequence: CASSLEPGLPGNYGYTF. The CDR3 nucleotides are TGCGCCAGCAGCTTGGAGCCGGGCCTACCAGGGAACTATGGCTACACCTTC. Supplemented by reference TRBV5-1 and TRBJ1-2, the full variable domain reads KAGVTQTPRYLIKTRGQQVTLSCSPISGHRSVSWYQQTPGQGLQFLFEYFSETQRNKGNFPGRFSGRQFSNSRSEMNVSTLELGDSALYLCASSLEPGLPGNYGYTFGSGTRLTVV.

This clone showed up just a few times. The chain carries TRBV11-2 and TRBJ2-7; 12 nucleotides align to TRBD2. J gave up 3 bases and V 3 bases, and 6 bases lay outside the gene matches. The CDR3 has 16 amino acids. Per the germline V gene, CDR1 is SGHAT and CDR2 is FQNNGV. This CDR3 is CASSFGLAGRVYEQYF. CDR3 DNA: TGTGCCAGCAGCTTCGGACTAGCGGGGCGAGTCTACGAGCAGTACTTC.

The rearrangement uses TRBV18 and TRBJ1-3; D call uncertain. The CDR3 contains 14 residues. Per the germline V gene, CDR1 is KGHSH and CDR2 is LQKENI. Trimming cost V 2 bases and J 4 bases, with 9 bases left between them. CDR3 in amino acids: CASSPARSGNTIYF. CDR3 in DNA: TGTGCCAGCTCACCAGCGCGTTCCGGAAACACCATATATTTT.

The chain has TRBV29-1 and TRBJ1-2, with 8 bases matching TRBD1. This CDR3 is 14 amino acids long. The germline CDR1 and CDR2 sequences are SQVTM and ANQGSEA. V lost 6 bases and J lost 8; bases outside the gene matches: 14. The CDR3 DNA is TGCAGCGTCCGACAGGGGCAGGGGTCGGGCGGCTACACCTTC. It translates to CSVRQGQGSGGYTF.

The rearrangement uses TRBV7-9 and TRBJ1-4; TRBD1 aligns across 9 bases. V was clipped by 5 bases and J by 8 bases; unmatched bases: 15. This CDR3 contains 17 residues. The germline gives CDR1 SEHNR, CDR2 FQNEAQ (reference sequence). DNA for the CDR3: TGTGCCAGCAGCGGCCCCACCTGGGACAGGGAAGAAGAAAAACTGTTTTTT. Translated, it gives CASSGPTWDREEEKLFF. Drawing the rest from reference TRBV7-9 and TRBJ1-4, the complete variable domain is DTGVSQNPRHKITKRGQNVTFRCDPISEHNRLYWYRQTLGQGPEFLTYFQNEAQLEKSRLLSDRFSAERPKGSFSTLEIQRTEQGDSAMYLCASSGPTWDREEEKLFFGSGTQLSVL.